The present TCR beta chain was sequenced within a study of OX40 agonist ivuxolimab in advanced cancers. Data came from immunoSEQ multiplex PCR; TCRdb stores just in-frame clones and leaves some out. The sample carries 25,000 or so clones, 73% recorded once. Sequenced material: CD4+ or CD8+ T cells sorted from blood, taken in a trial of the OX40 agonist ivuxolimab. This clonotype originated in an adult with an advanced solid tumor such as melanoma, head and neck, liver or kidney cancer.

CDR3 DNA sequence: TGTGCCAGCAGTGGACCGGGACAGTACCCCGAGCAGTACTTC. Its translation: CASSGPGQYPEQYF. V gene TRBV6-6 combines with J gene TRBJ2-5; 7 bases align to TRBD1. The end of the DNA fits TRBJ2-7 better, so the J call may be wrong. Germline-derived CDR1 and CDR2 are MNHNY and SVGAGI (reference sequence). This CDR3 region has 14 residues.